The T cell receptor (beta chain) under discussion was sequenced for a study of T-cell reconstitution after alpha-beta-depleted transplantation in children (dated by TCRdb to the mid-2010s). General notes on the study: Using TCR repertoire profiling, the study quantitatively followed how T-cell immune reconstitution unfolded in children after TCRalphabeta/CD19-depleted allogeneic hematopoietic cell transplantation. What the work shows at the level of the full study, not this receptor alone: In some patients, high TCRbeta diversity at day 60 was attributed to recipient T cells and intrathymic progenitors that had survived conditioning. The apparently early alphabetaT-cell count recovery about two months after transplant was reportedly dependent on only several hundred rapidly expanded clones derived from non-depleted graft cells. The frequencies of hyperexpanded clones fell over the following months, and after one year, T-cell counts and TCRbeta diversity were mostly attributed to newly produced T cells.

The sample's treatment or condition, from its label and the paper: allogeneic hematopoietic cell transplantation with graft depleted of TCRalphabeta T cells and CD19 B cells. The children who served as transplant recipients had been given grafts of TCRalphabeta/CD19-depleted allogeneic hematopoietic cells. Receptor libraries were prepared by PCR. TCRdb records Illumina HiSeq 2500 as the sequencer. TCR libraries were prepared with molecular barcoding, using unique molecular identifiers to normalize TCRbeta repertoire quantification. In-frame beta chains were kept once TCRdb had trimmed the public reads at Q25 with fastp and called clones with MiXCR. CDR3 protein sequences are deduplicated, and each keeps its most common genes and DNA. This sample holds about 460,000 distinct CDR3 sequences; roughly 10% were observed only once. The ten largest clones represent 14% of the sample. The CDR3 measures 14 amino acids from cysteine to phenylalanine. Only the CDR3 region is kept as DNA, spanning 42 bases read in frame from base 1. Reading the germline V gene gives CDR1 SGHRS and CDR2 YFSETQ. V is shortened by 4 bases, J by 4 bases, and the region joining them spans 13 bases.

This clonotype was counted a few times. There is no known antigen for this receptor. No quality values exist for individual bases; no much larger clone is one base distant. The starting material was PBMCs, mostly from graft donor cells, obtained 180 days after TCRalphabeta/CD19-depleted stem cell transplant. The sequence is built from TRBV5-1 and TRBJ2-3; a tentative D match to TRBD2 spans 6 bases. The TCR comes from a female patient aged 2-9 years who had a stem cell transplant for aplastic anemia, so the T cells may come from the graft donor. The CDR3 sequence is CASSRETGADTQYF. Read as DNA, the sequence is TGCGCCAGCAGCAGGGAGACGGGAGCAGATACGCAGTATTTT.